The present T cell receptor beta chain was sequenced within a study of PD-1 blockade in classical Hodgkin lymphoma. Study conclusions and caveats: Reported baseline diversity: healthy donors highest, relapsed/refractory patients lowest.

Sequenced by immunoSEQ multiplex PCR; TCRdb stores in-frame clones only, minus some. Of around 13,000 clones listed, 90% to 95% are singletons. Turning to this clone: Its specificity is unknown.

No patient escaped relapse after autologous stem cell transplantation, and brentuximab vedotin exposure varied. This CDR3 contains 14 residues. Germline CDR1 reads SGHRS; CDR2 reads YFSETQ. V lost 0 bases and J 7 bases, leaving 10 bases between the germline ends. The V and J genes are TRBV5-1 and TRBJ1-4; D not resolved. The receptor was isolated from a human donor with classical Hodgkin lymphoma. Sample: peripheral blood mononuclear cells (PBMCs), taken at baseline. CDR3 in amino acids: CASSLDDTTEKLFF. In DNA, the CDR3 is TGCGCCAGCAGCTTGGACGACACAACTGAAAAACTGTTTTTT.